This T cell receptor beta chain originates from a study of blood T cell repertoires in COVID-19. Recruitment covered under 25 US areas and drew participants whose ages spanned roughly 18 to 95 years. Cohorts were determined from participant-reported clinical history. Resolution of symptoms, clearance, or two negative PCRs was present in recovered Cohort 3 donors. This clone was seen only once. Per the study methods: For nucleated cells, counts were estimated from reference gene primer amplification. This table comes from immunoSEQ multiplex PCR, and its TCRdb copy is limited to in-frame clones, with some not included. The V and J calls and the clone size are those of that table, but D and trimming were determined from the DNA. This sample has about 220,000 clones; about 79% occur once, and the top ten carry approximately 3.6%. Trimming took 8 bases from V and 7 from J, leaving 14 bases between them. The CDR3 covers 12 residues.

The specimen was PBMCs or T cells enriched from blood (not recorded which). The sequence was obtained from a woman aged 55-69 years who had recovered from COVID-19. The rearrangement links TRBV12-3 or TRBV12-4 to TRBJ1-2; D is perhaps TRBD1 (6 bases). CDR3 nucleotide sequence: TGTGCCAGCGAAGGGGGGGGCTCTGGCTACACCTTC. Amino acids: CASEGGGSGYTF.